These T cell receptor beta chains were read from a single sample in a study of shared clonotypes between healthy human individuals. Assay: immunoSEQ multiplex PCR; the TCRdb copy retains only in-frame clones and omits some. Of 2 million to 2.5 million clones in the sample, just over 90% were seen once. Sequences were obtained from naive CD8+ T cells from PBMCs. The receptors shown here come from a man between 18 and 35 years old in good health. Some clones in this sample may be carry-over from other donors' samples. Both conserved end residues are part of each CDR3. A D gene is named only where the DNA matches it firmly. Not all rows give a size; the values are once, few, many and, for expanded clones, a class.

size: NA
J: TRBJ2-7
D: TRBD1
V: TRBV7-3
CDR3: CASSLGRTGQTYEQYF
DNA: TGTGCCAGCAGCTTAGGTCGGACAGGGCAAACCTACGAGCAGTACTTC

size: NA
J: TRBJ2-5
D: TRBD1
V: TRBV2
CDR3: CASRWTGGEETQYF
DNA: TGTGCCAGCAGATGGACAGGGGGCGAGGAGACCCAGTACTTC

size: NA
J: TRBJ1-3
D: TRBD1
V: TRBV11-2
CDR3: CASRGTIRDSSGNTIYF
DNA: TGTGCCAGCAGGGGGACAATACGGGACAGCTCTGGAAACACCATATATTTT

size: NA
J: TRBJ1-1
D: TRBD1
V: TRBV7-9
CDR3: CASSEALTGSGTEAFF
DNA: TGTGCCAGCAGCGAGGCCCTGACAGGGTCGGGAACTGAAGCTTTCTTT

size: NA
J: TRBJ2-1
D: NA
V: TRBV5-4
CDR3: CASSSGLEQFF
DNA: TGTGCCAGCAGCTCAGGACTGGAGCAGTTCTTC

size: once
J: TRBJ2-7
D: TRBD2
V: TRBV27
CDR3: CASRLAGGFSYEQYF
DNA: TGTGCCAGCAGACTAGCGGGAGGGTTCTCCTACGAGCAGTACTTC

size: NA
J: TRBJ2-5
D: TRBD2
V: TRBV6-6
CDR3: CASTTSGRWETQYF
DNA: TGTGCCAGCACGACTAGCGGGAGATGGGAGACCCAGTACTTC

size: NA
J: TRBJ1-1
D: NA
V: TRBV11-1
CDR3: CASSLQRNTEAFF
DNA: TGTGCCAGCAGCTTACAGCGGAACACTGAAGCTTTCTTT

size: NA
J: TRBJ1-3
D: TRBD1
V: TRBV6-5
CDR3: CASSKTGVPGNTIYF
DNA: TGTGCCAGCAGTAAAACAGGGGTGCCTGGAAACACCATATATTTT

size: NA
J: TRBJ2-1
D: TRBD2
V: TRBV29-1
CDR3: CSDGTSGNNEQFF
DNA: TGCAGCGACGGGACTAGCGGTAACAATGAGCAGTTCTTC

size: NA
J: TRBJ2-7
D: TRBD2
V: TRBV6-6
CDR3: CASTLSGSGRYEQYF
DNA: TGTGCCAGCACCCTAAGCGGGAGCGGGCGCTACGAGCAGTACTTC

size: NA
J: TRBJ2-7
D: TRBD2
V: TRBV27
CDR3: CASSLFARLAGGAYEQYF
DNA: TGTGCCAGCAGTTTGTTTGCCCGACTAGCGGGGGGTGCCTACGAGCAGTACTTC

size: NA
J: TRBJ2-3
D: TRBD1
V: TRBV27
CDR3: CASSLRDRSTDTQYF
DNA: TGTGCCAGCAGTTTAAGGGACAGAAGCACAGATACGCAGTATTTT

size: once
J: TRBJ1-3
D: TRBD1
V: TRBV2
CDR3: CASTMDRVSPYLGNTIYF
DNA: TGTGCCAGCACGATGGACAGGGTATCACCTTATCTTGGCAACACCATATATTTT

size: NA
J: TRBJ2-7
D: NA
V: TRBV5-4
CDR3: CASSWGLAVEQYF
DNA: TGTGCCAGCAGCTGGGGGCTAGCGGTCGAGCAGTACTTC

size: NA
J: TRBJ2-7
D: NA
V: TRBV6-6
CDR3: CASSGLGNGYEQYF
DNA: TGTGCCAGCTCGGGACTGGGGAACGGCTACGAGCAGTACTTC

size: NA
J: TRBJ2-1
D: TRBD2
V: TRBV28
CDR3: CASSFPGSSGAYNEQFF
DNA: TGTGCCAGCAGTTTCCCCGGGAGTAGCGGGGCCTACAATGAGCAGTTCTTC

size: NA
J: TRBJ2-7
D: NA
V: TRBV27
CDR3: CASSYRGPGGYEQYF
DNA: TGTGCCAGCAGTTATAGGGGCCCCGGCGGGTACGAGCAGTACTTC

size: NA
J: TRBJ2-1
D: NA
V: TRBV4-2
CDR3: CASSQEFRGLGYHEQFF
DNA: TGTGCCAGCAGCCAAGAGTTTCGGGGGCTAGGCTACCATGAGCAGTTCTTC

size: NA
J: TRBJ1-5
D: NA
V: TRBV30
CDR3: CAWSFGPQVGQPQHF
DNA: TGTGCCTGGAGTTTCGGCCCCCAAGTCGGTCAGCCCCAGCATTTT

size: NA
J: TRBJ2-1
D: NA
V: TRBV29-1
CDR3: CSGQVGPYNEQFF
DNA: TGCAGCGGACAGGTGGGGCCCTACAATGAGCAGTTCTTC

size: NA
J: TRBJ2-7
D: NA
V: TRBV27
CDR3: CATHGSGGYEQYF
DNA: TGTGCCACCCATGGATCCGGCGGCTACGAGCAGTACTTC

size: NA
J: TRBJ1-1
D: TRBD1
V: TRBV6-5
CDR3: CASSPITRGLTEAFF
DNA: TGTGCCAGCAGTCCGATAACCAGGGGGCTCACTGAAGCTTTCTTT

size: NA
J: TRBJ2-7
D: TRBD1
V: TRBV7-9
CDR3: CASSENRDRPYEQYF
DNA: TGTGCCAGCAGCGAGAACCGGGACAGACCCTACGAGCAGTACTTC

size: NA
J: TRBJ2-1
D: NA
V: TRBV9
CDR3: CASSVGAAPYNEQFF
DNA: TGTGCCAGCAGCGTAGGGGCAGCGCCCTACAATGAGCAGTTCTTC

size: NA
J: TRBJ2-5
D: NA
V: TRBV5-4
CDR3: CASSTGETQYF
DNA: TGTGCCAGCAGCACGGGAGAGACCCAGTACTTC

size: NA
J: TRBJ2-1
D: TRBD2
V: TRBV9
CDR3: CASSGGRSSYNEQFF
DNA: TGTGCCAGCAGCGGCGGGAGGAGCTCCTACAATGAGCAGTTCTTC

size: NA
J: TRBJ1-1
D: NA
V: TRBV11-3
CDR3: CASSGGTEAFF
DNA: TGTGCCAGCAGCGGTGGTACTGAAGCTTTCTTT

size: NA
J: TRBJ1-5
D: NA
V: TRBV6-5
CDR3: CASSYSSSLKPQHF
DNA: TGTGCCAGCAGTTACTCGAGCTCCCTCAAGCCCCAGCATTTT

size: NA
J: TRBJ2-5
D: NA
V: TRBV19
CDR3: CASRGRLETQYF
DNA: TGTGCCAGTAGGGGGCGCTTGGAGACCCAGTACTTC

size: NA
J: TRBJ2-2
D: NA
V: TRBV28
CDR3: CASIAYPQEMNTGELFF
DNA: TGTGCCAGCATCGCCTACCCACAGGAGATGAACACCGGGGAGCTGTTTTTT

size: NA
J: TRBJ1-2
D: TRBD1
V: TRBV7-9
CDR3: CASRARGQGNGYTF
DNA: TGTGCCAGCAGGGCAAGGGGACAGGGGAATGGCTACACCTTC

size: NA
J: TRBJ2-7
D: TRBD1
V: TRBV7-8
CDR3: CASSPTGDEQYF
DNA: TGTGCCAGCAGCCCGACAGGGGACGAGCAGTACTTC

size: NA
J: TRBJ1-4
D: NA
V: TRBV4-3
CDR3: CASSQDLDRSEKLFF
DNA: TGCGCCAGCAGCCAAGATTTGGACAGAAGCGAAAAACTGTTTTTT

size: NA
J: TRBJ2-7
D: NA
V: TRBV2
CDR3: CASSYEDSREQYF
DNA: TGTGCCAGCAGCTACGAGGACAGCCGGGAGCAGTACTTC

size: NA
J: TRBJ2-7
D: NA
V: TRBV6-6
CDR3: CASEAGYGEQYF
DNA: TGTGCCAGCGAGGCGGGATACGGCGAGCAGTACTTC

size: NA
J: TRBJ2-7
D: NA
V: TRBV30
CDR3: CAWSVFAGYEQYF
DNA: TGTGCCTGGAGTGTATTTGCAGGCTACGAGCAGTACTTC

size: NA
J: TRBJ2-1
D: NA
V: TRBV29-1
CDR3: CSVRLAFSSYNEQFF
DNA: TGCAGCGTCCGGCTAGCGTTCAGCTCCTACAATGAGCAGTTCTTC

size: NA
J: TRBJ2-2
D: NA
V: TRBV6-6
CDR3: CASKAGTGELFF
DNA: TGTGCCAGCAAGGCGGGCACCGGGGAGCTGTTTTTT

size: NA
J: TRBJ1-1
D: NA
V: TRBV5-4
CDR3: CASSLGHPASKNTEAFF
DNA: TGTGCCAGCAGCTTGGGTCACCCGGCCAGCAAGAACACTGAAGCTTTCTTT

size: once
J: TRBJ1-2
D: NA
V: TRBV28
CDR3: CASRLGRGLSYGYTF
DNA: TGTGCCAGCAGACTCGGCCGGGGTCTAAGCTATGGCTACACCTTC

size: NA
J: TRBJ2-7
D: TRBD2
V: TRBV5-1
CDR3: CASSFPRAAGNLYEQYF
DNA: TGCGCCAGCAGCTTCCCCCGGGCAGCGGGGAACCTTTACGAGCAGTACTTC